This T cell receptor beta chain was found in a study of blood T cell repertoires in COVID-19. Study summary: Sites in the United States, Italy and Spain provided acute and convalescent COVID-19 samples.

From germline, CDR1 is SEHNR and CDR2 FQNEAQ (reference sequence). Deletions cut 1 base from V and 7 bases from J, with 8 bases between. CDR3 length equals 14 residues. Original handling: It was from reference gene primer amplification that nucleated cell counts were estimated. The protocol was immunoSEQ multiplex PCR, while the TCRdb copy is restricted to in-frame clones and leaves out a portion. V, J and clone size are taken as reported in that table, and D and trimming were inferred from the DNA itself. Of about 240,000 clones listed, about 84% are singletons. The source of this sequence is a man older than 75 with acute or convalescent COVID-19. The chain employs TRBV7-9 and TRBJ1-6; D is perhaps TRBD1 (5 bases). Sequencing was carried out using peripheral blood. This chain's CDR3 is CASSLGGANSPLHF. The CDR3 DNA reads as TGTGCCAGCAGCTTAGGGGGCGCGAATTCACCCCTCCACTTT.